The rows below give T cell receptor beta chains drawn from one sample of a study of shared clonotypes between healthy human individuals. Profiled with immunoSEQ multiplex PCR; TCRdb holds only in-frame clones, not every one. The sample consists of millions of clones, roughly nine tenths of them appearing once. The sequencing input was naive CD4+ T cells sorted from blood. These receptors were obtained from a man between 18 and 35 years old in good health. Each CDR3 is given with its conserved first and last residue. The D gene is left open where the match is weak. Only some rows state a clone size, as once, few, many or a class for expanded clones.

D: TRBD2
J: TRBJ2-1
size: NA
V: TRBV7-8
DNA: TGTGCCAGCAGGACCGGGACTACGTCGGGCAAGCAGTTCTTC
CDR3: CASRTGTTSGKQFF

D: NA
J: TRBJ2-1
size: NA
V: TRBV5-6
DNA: TGTGCCAGCAGCGAAGGACAGCCTTTCCTGTCCCAGTTCTTC
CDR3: CASSEGQPFLSQFF

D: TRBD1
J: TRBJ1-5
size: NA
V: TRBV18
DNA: TGTGCCAGCTCACCAGAGGGGGCGCGTCAGCCCCAGCATTTT
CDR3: CASSPEGARQPQHF

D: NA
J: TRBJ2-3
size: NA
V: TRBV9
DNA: TGTGCCAGCAGCGTATGGGGAGGAGGCACAGATACGCAGTATTTT
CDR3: CASSVWGGGTDTQYF

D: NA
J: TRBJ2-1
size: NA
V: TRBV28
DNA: TGTGCCAGCAGTTTAGGGCTTGGGTCCTACAATGAGCAGTTCTTC
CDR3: CASSLGLGSYNEQFF

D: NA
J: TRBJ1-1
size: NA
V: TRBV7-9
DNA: TGTGCCATTGGGGGGCGGGGACCGAACACTGAAGCTTTCTTT
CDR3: CAIGGRGPNTEAFF

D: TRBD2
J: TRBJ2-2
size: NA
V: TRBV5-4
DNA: TGTGCCAGCAGCTTGATAGCGGGGGGCGGTAACGGGGAGCTGTTTTTT
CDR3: CASSLIAGGGNGELFF

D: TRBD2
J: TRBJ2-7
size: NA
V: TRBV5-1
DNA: TGCGCCAGCAGCTTGGCCAGCGGGGGAGACGAGCAGTACTTC
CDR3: CASSLASGGDEQYF

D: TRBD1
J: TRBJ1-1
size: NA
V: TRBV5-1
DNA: TGCGCCAGCAGCTTGGAAGGTACAGGGGGGACTGAAGCTTTCTTT
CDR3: CASSLEGTGGTEAFF

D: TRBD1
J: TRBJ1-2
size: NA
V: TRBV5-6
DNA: TGTGCCAGCAGCTTGGACGCGGGACAGGGATACTATGGCTACACCTTC
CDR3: CASSLDAGQGYYGYTF

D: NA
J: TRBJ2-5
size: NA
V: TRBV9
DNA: TGTGCCAGCAGCGTAGATCTAACTCAAGAGACCCAGTACTTC
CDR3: CASSVDLTQETQYF

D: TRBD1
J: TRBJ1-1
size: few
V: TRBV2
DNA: TGTGCCAGCAGGACGACAGGGGCCGCTGAAGCTTTCTTT
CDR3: CASRTTGAAEAFF

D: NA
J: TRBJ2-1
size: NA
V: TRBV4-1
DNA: TGCGCCAGCAGCCAAGATACTAGGCTCTACAATGAGCAGTTCTTC
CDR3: CASSQDTRLYNEQFF

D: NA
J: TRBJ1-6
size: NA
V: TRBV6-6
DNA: TGTGCCAGCAGCCCCGGGGGGGTCTATAATTCACCCCTCCACTTT
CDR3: CASSPGGVYNSPLHF

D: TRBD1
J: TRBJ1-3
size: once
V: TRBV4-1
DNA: TGCGCCAGCAGCCGGGACAGTGGGGGAAGCACCATATATTTT
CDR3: CASSRDSGGSTIYF

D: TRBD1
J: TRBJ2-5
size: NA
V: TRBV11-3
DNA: TGTGCCAGCAGCTCCTTAGGGACAGGAGGGCAAGAGACCCAGTACTTC
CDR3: CASSSLGTGGQETQYF

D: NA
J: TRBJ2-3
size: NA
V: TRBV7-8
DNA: TGTGCCAGCAGCTTTGATAAGTCTAGCACAGATACGCAGTATTTT
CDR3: CASSFDKSSTDTQYF

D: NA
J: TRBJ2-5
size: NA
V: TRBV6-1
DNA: TGTGCCAGCAGCCCATGGTGGGAGCAGTACTTC
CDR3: CASSPWWEQYF

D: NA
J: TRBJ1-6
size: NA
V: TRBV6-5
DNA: TGTGCCAGCAGTGGGCTAATAAATTCACCCCTCCACTTT
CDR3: CASSGLINSPLHF

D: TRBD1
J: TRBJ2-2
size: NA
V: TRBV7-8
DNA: TGTGCCAGCAGCACGGGACAGGGTGTTACCGGGGAGCTGTTTTTT
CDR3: CASSTGQGVTGELFF

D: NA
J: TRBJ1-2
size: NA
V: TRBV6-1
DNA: TGTGCCAGCAGTGTTGGAACGAATGGCCACACCTTC
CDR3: CASSVGTNGHTF

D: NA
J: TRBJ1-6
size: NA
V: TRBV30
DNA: TGTGCCTGGAAAACAGCCGTCTCCTATAATTCACCCCTCCACTTT
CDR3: CAWKTAVSYNSPLHF

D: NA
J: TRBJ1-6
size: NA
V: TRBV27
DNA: TGTGCCAGCAGGTTAAAGAGTGGGGGGGTACCACGCTATAATTCACCCCTCCACTTT
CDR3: CASRLKSGGVPRYNSPLHF

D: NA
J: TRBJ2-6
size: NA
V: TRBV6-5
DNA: TGTGCCAGCAGCACGACTAGTTCTGGGGCCAACGTCCTGACTTTC
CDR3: CASSTTSSGANVLTF

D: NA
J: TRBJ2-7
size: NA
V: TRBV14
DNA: TGTGCCAGCAGCCAAACCTACGAGCAGTACTTC
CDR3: CASSQTYEQYF

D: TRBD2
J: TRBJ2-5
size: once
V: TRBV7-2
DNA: TGTGCCAGCAGCTCGGGGAGGGCCGCAGAGACCCAGTACTTC
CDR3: CASSSGRAAETQYF

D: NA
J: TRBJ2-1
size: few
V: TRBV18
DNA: TGTGCCAGCTCACCACCTAGCGCCGAGCAGTTCTTC
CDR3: CASSPPSAEQFF

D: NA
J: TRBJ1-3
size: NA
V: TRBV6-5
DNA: TGTGCCAGCAGAAGGGAACCCTCTGGAAACACCATATATTTT
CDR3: CASRREPSGNTIYF

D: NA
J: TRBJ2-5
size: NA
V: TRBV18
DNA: TGTGCCAGCTCACCACAATCAGGGAGTAGGGAGACCCAGTACTTC
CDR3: CASSPQSGSRETQYF

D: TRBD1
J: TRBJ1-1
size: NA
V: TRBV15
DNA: TGTGCCACCAGCAGAGATAGAGGGACAGGCAAGATTTCTATGAACACTGAAGCTTTCTTT
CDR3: CATSRDRGTGKISMNTEAFF

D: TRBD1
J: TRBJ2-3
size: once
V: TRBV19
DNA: TGTGCCAGTAGGGATACAGGGGCGGGCACAGATACGCAGTATTTT
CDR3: CASRDTGAGTDTQYF

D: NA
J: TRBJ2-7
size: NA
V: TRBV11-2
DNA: TGTGCCAGCAGCTTAGTCCCGGGTGGGTCCTACGAGCAGTACTTC
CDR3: CASSLVPGGSYEQYF

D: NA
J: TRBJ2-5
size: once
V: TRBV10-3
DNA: TGTGCCATCAGGGCGGACTACTTAGAGACCCAGTACTTC
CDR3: CAIRADYLETQYF

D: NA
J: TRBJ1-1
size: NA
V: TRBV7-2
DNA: TGTGCCAGCAGCTTTGACGGCCTTAACACTGAAGCTTTCTTT
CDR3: CASSFDGLNTEAFF

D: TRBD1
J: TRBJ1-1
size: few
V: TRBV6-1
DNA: TGTGCCAGCAGTGATGGGGGACAGGGAAACACTGAAGCTTTCTTT
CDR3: CASSDGGQGNTEAFF

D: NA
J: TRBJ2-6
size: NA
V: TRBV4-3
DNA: TGCGCCAGCAGCCGACAGTCTGGGGCCAACGTCCTGACTTTC
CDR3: CASSRQSGANVLTF

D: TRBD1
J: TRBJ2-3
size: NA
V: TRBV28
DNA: TGTGCCAGCGGGGACAGGGTCCCAGATACGCAGTATTTT
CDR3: CASGDRVPDTQYF

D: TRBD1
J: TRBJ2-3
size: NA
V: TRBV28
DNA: TGTGCCAGCAGCCAGGGACAGGGCACAGATACGCAGTATTTT
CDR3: CASSQGQGTDTQYF

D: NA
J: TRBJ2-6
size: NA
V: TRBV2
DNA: TGTGCCAGCGGGAATGGGGGCTCTGGGGCCAACGTCCTGACTTTC
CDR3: CASGNGGSGANVLTF

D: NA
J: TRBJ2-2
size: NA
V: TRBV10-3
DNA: TGTGCCATCAGTGTAGGGGGGAGGGCCACCGGGGAGCTGTTTTTT
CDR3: CAISVGGRATGELFF

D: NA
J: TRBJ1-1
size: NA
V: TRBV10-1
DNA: TGCGCCAGCAGTGATAGTGTCGGCACTGAAGCTTTCTTT
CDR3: CASSDSVGTEAFF

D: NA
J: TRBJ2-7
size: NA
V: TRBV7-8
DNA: TGTGCCAGCAGCTTAGAAGGCGGGCCCTACGAGCAGTACTTC
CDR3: CASSLEGGPYEQYF

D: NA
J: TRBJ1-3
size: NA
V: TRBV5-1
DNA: TGCGCCAGCAGAAGGACAGTTGATTACTTGACTGGAAACACCATATATTTT
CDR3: CASRRTVDYLTGNTIYF

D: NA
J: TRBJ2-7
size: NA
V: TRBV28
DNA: TGTGCCAGCAGTTTCGGCCAAGTCCTCGAGCAGTACTTC
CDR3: CASSFGQVLEQYF

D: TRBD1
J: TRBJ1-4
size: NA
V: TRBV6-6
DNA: TGTGCCAGCAGGGGAGGTGGGACAGGGAACGAAAAACTGTTTTTT
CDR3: CASRGGGTGNEKLFF

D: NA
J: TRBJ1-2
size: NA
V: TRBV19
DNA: TGTGCCAGTAGTATACCAAGGACCTATGGCTACACCTTC
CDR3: CASSIPRTYGYTF

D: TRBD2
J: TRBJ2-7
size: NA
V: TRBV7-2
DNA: TGTGCCAGCAGCTGGGAAGCGGGATACGAGCAGTACTTC
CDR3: CASSWEAGYEQYF

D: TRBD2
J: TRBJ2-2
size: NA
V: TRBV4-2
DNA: TGTGCCAGCAGCCAAGCTAGCGGGGGGGCCATGGGCAGCGGGGAGCTGTTTTTT
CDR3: CASSQASGGAMGSGELFF

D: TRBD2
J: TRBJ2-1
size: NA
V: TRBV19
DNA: TGTGCCAGTAGTATTGCAGCGGGGACCTACAATGAGCAGTTCTTC
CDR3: CASSIAAGTYNEQFF

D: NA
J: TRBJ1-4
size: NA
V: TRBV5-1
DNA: TGCGCCAGCAGCTATAAGGAGTCGGGCATTAATGAAAAACTGTTTTTT
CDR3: CASSYKESGINEKLFF

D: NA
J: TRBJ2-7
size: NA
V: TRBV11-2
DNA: TGTGCCAGCAGCTTAGTACAGGGCCCCTACGAGCAGTACTTC
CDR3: CASSLVQGPYEQYF

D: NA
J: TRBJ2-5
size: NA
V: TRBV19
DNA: TGTGCCAGTAGTCCCCCCGGTACCGGTCAAGAGACCCAGTACTTC
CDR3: CASSPPGTGQETQYF

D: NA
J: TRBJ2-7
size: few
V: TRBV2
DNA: TGTGCCAGCAGTGAAGAGGGCGGGTACGAGCAGTACTTC
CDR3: CASSEEGGYEQYF

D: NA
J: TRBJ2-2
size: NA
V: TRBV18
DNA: TGTGCCAGCTCACCGACGGAGAACACCGGGGAGCTGTTTTTT
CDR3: CASSPTENTGELFF

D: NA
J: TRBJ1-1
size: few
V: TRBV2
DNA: TGTGCCAGCAGTGGGGTTTGGAACACTGAAGCTTTCTTT
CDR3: CASSGVWNTEAFF

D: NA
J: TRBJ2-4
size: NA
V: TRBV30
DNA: TGTGCCTCCTCTTTAGGAGGGGCCGGATCGAACATTCAGTACTTC
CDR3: CASSLGGAGSNIQYF

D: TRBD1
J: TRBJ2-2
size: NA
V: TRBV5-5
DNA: TGTGCCAGCAGCTTTACAGGGGCCGGGGAGCTGTTTTTT
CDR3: CASSFTGAGELFF

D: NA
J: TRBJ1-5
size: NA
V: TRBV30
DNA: TGTGCCTGGAGTGTAGGGGGGCCCCAGCATTTT
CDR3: CAWSVGGPQHF

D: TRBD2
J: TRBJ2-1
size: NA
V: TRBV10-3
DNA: TGTGCCATCACTAGCGGGAGCTCCTACAATGAGCAGTTCTTC
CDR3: CAITSGSSYNEQFF

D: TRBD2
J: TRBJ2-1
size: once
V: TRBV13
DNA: TGTGCCAGCAGCTTACCCGGGGAGGGGCTATTCTACAATGAGCAGTTCTTC
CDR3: CASSLPGEGLFYNEQFF